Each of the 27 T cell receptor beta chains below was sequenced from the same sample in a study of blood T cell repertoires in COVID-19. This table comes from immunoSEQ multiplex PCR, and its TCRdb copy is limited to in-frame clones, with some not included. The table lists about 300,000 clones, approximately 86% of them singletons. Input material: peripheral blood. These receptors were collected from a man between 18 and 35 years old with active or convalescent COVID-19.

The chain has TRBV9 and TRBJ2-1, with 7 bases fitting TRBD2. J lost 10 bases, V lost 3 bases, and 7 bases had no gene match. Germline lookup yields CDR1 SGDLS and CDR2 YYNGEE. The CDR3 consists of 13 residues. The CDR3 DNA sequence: TGTGCCAGCAGCGGTGGCGGGAGCGGGGAGCAGTTCTTC. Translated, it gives CASSGGGSGEQFF.

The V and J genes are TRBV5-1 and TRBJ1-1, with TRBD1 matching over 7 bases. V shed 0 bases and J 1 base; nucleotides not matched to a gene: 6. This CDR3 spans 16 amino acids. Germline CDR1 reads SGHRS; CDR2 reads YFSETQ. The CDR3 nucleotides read TGCGCCAGCAGCTTGGCACAGGGGAGGAGGAACACTGAAGCTTTCTTT. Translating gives CASSLAQGRRNTEAFF.

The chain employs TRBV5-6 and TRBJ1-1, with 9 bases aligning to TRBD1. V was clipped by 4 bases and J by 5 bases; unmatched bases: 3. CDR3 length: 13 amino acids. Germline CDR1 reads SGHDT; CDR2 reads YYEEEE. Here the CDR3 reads CASSRDRDTEAFF. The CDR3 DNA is TGTGCCAGCAGCAGGGACAGGGATACTGAAGCTTTCTTT. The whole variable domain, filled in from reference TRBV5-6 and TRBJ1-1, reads DAGVTQSPTHLIKTRGQQVTLRCSPKSGHDTVSWYQQALGQGPQFIFQYYEEEERQRGNFPDRFSGHQFPNYSSELNVNALLLGDSALYLCASSRDRDTEAFFGQGTRLTVV.

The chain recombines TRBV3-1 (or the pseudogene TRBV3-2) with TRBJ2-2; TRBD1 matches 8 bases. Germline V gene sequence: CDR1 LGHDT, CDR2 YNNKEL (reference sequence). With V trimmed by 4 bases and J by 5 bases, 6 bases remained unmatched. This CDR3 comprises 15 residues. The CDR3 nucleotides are TGTGCCAGCAGCCTCGTGGGACAGGCAACCGGGGAGCTGTTTTTT. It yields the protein CASSLVGQATGELFF.

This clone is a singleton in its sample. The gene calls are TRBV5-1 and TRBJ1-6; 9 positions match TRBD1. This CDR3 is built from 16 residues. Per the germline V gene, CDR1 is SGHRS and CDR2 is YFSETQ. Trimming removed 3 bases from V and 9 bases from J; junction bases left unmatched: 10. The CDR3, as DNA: TGCGCCAGCAGCTCTATGACGACAGGGGGTCTTTCACCCCTCCACTTT. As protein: CASSSMTTGGLSPLHF.

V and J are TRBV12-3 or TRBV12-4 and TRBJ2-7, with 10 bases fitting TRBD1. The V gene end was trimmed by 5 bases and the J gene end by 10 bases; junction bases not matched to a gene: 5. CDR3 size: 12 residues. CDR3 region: CASSRGQGDQYF. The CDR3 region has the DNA TGTGCCAGCAGTCGCGGACAGGGGGACCAGTACTTC.

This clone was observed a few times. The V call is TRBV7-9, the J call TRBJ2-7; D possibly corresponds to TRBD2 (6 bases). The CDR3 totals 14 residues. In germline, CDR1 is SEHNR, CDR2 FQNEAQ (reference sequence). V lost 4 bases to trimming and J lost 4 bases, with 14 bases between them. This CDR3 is CASSSEGRIYEQYF. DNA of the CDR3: TGTGCCAGCAGCTCGGAGGGACGGATATACGAGCAGTACTTC.

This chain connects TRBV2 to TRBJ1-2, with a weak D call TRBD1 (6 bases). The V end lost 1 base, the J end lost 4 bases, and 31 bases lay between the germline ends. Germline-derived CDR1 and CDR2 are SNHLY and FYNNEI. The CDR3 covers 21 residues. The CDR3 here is CASSEETLAPDLDRSIYGYTF. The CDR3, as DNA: TGTGCCAGCAGTGAAGAAACCCTAGCCCCGGACCTAGACAGGAGCATCTATGGCTACACCTTC.

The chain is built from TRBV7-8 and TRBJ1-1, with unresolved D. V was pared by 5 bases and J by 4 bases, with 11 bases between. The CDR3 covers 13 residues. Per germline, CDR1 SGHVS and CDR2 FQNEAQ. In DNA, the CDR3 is TGTGCCAGCAGCCGAAACACGTTCACTGAAGCTTTCTTT. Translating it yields CASSRNTFTEAFF.

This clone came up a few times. CDR3 sequence (DNA): TGTGCCAGCAGTTACCGCGGGGCGGATAATTCACCCCTCCACTTT. Translation: CASSYRGADNSPLHF. This chain uses TRBV6-5 with TRBJ1-6, with D perhaps TRBD1 (5 bases). Germline V gene sequence: CDR1 MNHEY, CDR2 SVGAGI. V was cut by 2 bases and J by 5 bases, with 10 bases left in between. There are 15 residues in the CDR3.

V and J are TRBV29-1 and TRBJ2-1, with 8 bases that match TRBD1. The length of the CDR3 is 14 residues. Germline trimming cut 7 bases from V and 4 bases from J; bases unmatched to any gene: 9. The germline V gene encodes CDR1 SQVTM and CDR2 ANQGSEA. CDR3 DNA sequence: TGCAGCGGGGGACAGGCTGTTGAATACAATGAGCAGTTCTTC. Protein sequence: CSGGQAVEYNEQFF.

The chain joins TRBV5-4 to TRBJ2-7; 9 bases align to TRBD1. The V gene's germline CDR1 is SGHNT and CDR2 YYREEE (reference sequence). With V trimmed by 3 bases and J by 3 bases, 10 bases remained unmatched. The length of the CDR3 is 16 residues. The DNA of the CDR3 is TGTGCCAGCAGCTCCGTTTCCGGGACAGGGATCTACGAGCAGTACTTC. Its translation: CASSSVSGTGIYEQYF.

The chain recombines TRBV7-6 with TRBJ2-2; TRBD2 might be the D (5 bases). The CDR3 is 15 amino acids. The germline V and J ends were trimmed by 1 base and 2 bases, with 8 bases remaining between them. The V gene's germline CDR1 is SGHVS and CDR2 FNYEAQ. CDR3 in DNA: TGTGCCAGCAGCTTAGGGACTTCAAACACCGGGGAGCTGTTTTTT. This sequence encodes CASSLGTSNTGELFF.

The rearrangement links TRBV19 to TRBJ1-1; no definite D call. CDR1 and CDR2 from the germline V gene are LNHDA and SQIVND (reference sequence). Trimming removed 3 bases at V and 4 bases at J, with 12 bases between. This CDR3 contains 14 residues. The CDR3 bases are TGTGCCAGTAGTATTTCCCCCCGGGGCACTGAAGCTTTCTTT. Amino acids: CASSISPRGTEAFF. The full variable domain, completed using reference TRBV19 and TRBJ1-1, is DGGITQSPKYLFRKEGQNVTLSCEQNLNHDAMYWYRQDPGQGLRLIYYSQIVNDFQKGDIAEGYSVSREKKESFPLTVTSAQKNPTAFYLCASSISPRGTEAFFGQGTRLTVV.

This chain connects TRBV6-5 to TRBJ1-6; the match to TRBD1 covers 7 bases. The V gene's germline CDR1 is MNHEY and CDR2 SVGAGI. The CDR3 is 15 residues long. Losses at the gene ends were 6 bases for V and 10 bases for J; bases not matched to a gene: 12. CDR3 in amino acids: CASSDAFIGGSPLHF. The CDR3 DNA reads TGTGCCAGCAGCGACGCGTTTATAGGGGGCTCACCCCTCCACTTT.

The CDR3 DNA is TGTGCCAGCACCCTAACAGGGGTTTCTGGAAACACCATATATTTT. It is translated as CASTLTGVSGNTIYF. The rearrangement joins TRBV2 to TRBJ1-3; 7 positions agree with TRBD1. Germline CDR1 reads SNHLY; CDR2 reads FYNNEI. The CDR3 length is 15 residues. V shed 7 bases, J shed 1 base, and the junction held 7 bases outside the gene matches.

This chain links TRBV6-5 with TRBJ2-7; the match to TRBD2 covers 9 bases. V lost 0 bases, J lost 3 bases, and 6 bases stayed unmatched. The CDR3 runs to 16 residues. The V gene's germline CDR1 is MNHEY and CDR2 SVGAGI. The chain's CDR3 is CASSYSFLAGFYEQYF. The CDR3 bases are TGTGCCAGCAGTTACTCGTTTCTAGCGGGGTTCTACGAGCAGTACTTC.

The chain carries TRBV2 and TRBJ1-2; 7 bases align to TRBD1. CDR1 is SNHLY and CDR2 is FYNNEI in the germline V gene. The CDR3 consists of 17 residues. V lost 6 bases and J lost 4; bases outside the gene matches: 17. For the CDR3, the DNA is TGTGCCAGCAGCGATAACAGGGGATCCCGCCTTTTCTATGGCTACACCTTC. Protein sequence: CASSDNRGSRLFYGYTF.

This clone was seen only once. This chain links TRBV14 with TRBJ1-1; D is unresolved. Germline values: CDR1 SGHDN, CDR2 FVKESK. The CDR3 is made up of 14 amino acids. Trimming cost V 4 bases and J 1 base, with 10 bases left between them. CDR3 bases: TGTGCCAGCAGCCGGGCAGGAAAGAACACTGAAGCTTTCTTT. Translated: CASSRAGKNTEAFF.

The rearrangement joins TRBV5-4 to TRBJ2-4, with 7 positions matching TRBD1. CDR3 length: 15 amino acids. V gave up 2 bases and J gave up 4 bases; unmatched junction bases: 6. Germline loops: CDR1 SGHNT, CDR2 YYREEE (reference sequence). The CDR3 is CASSFGQVTKNIQYF. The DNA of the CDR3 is TGTGCCAGCAGCTTTGGACAGGTTACGAAAAACATTCAGTACTTC. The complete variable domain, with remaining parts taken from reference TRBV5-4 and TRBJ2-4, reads ETGVTQSPTHLIKTRGQQVTLRCSSQSGHNTVSWYQQALGQGPQFIFQYYREEENGRGNFPPRFSGLQFPNYSSELNVNALELDDSALYLCASSFGQVTKNIQYFGAGTRLSVL.

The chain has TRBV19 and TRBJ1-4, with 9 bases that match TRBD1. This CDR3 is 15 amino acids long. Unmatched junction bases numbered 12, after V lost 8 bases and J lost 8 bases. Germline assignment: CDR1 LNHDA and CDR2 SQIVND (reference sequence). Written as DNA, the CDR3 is TGTGCCAGTCTCCCTCGGGGGACAGGGACCGAAAAACTGTTTTTT. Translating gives CASLPRGTGTEKLFF.

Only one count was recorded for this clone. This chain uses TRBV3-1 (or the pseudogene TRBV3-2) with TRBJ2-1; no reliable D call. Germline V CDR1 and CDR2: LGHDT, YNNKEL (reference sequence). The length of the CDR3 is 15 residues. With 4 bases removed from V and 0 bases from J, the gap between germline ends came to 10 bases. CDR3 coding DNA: TGTGCCAGCAGCCCAGACTTCTACTCCTACAATGAGCAGTTCTTC. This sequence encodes CASSPDFYSYNEQFF.

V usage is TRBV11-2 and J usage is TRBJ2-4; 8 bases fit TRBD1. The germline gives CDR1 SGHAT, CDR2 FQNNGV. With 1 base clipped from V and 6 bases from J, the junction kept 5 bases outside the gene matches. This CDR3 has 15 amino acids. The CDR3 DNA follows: TGTGCCAGCAGCTTAGTGCGGACAGGGCCAAACATTCAGTACTTC. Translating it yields CASSLVRTGPNIQYF.

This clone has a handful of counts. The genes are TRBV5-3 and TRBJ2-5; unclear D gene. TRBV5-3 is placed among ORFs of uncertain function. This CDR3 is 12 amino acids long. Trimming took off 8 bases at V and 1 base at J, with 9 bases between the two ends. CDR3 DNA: TGTGCCAGTCCCTTTATCCAAGAGACCCAGTACTTC. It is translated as CASPFIQETQYF.

The CDR3 nucleotides read TGTGCCAGCAGCTTCAGACTAGCGGGAGGGGAAGAGCAGTTCTTC. It codes for CASSFRLAGGEEQFF. The chain couples TRBV5-4 to TRBJ2-1; 14 nucleotides match TRBD2. From germline, CDR1 is SGHNT and CDR2 YYREEE (reference sequence). There are 15 residues in the CDR3. The trim removed 2 bases at V and 10 bases at J, leaving 5 bases unmatched.

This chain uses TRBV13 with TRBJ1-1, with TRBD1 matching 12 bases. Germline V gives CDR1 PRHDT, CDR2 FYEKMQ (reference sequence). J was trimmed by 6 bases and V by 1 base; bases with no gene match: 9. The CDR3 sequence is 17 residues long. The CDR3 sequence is CASSLDRWGQGAAEAFF. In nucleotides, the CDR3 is TGTGCCAGCAGCTTAGATCGATGGGGACAGGGGGCTGCTGAAGCTTTCTTT.

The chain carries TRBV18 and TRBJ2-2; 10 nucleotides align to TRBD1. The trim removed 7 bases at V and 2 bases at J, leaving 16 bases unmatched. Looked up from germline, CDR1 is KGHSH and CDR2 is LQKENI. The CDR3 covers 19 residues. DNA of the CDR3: TGTGCCAGCTTACGGACAGGGGGTTTTCGTATGGATAACACCGGGGAGCTGTTTTTT. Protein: CASLRTGGFRMDNTGELFF.